This T cell receptor (beta chain) was found in a study of blood T cell repertoires in COVID-19 (TCRdb year 2020). For context, the study as a whole: Samples from collaborators originated in the United States, Italy and Spain and spanned both the acute and convalescent phases of COVID-19. The prospective study material was composed of cDNA or gDNA derived from T cells, B-cell-depleted T cells, or PBMCs. Subjects who had been exposed to COVID-19, were actively infected with it, or had recovered from it provided the deeply sampled blood TCRbeta repertoires that made up the dataset. The repertoires were released in a freely available public database intended as a resource for research on the immune response to SARS-CoV-2. Samples were obtained from the ongoing ImmuneRACE study (first 160 participants) and from over a thousand subjects provided by 6 global collaborators. The sample metadata nearly always contained a de-identified subject ID, COVID-19 status, age in years and sex. Where available, HLA class I and class II types were taken from metadata supplied by the sample provider and were not determined by assay-based typing.

At the junction V is shortened by 4 bases and J by 5 bases; bases outside the gene matches: 8. The CDR1 and CDR2 encoded by the germline V gene (reference sequence) are SGHNT and YYREEE. The CDR3 spans 16 residues, from the cysteine through the phenylalanine. Just CDR3 DNA is preserved here, 48 bases in frame from base 1. The table lists this clone with a count of one. The antigen it recognizes is unknown. No much larger clonotype is one base removed from it; base qualities were not supplied. The collaborating institutions used their own protocols to collect whole blood in K2EDTA tubes. Collaborator samples were shipped for TCRbeta analysis as frozen whole blood, isolated PBMCs, or DNA extracted from either sample type. The immunoSEQ Assay, a bias-controlled multiplex PCR, was used to amplify TCRbeta CDR3 regions from genomic DNA. As for how the authors treated the data: Within the assay, amplification of reference gene primers was used to estimate how many nucleated cells each sample contained. To quantify the absolute abundance of each unique TCRbeta CDR3 rearrangement, sequence reads were collapsed and filtered. Productive Simpson clonality was computed per sample as the square root of Simpson's diversity index over productive rearrangements. As stored in TCRdb, this immuneACCESS dataset retains in-frame rearrangements with V and J assigned. A fraction of the clones does not appear; measured against another copy, unresolved V genes explain less than half of the discrepancy, and the remainder lacks a known reason. V and J calls and clone size follow that table, whereas D and trimming were derived from the DNA. The sample data list over 140,000 clones, and roughly 80% of these were observed just once. The ten largest clones add up to 4% of the sample.

What the work shows at the level of the full study, not this receptor alone: The quantity of clinical and demographic metadata differed by source and by participant and was supplied without curation.

The TCR sequence derives from a woman aged 55-70 years with acute or convalescent COVID-19. The sequenced sample was peripheral blood. The receptor chain draws on TRBV5-4 and TRBJ2-7; 14 middle bases align to TRBD2. The CDR3 reads as follows: CASSQGTSGSWNEQYF. The nucleotide sequence reads as follows: TGTGCCAGCAGCCAAGGGACTAGCGGGAGTTGGAACGAGCAGTACTTC.